Reported below is one TCR beta chain. Its antigen is not identified. Production of TCR beta cDNA relied on 5'RACE template switching with UMIs. TCRdb reprocessed the 5' RACE reads, keeping one entry per CDR3 protein, no DNA. This table lists about 21,000 distinct CDR3 sequences. The record originates from a study of T cells expressing NK-cell markers. The overall study: Cells sorted as CD3+CD56+NKG2C+, CD3+CD56+NKG2C- and CD3+CD56-NKG2C+ T cells supplied the TCR beta repertoires. Eight donors were sequenced, of whom seven were HCMV-seropositive, while the remaining one was HCMV-seronegative. Study outcomes and limitations: HCMV specificity of expanded NKG2C+ T cell clones remained unclear.

The sample comprised blood T cells: a sorted CD56 or NKG2C T cell subset, CD4+ or CD8+ T cells, or bulk PBMC T cells (not recorded which). The clonotype originates from a man aged 18-70 years in good health.

The CDR3 loop reads CASSPGTANEKLFF. The chain combines TRBV12-3 or TRBV12-4 with TRBJ1-4; no DNA is available, so the TRBD1 call from TCRdb remains unchecked. The CDR3 is made up of 14 amino acids.